This T cell receptor beta chain was found in a study of PD-L1 blockade in urothelial cancer. TCRdb's copy holds only in-frame clones and misses some; the assay was immunoSEQ multiplex PCR. The sample has just under 65,000 clones, approximately 75% seen once. Time point reported: pretreatment peripheral blood. The sequence came from an older man with urothelial cancer. Sequencing was performed on PBMCs, taken around atezolizumab (anti-PD-L1) treatment.

CDR3: CASSPGRSGKNNEQFF. The DNA of the CDR3 is TGTGCCAGCAGCCCCGGCCGTAGCGGAAAAAACAATGAGCAGTTCTTC. The chain carries TRBV11-2 and TRBJ2-1; D possibly corresponds to TRBD2 (6 bases). Germline V gene data show CDR1 as SGHAT and CDR2 as FQNNGV. Deletions cut 5 bases from V and 5 bases from J, with 19 bases between. The CDR3 has 16 amino acids.